This entry lists 7 T cell receptor beta chains sequenced from one sample in a study of blood T cell repertoires in COVID-19. TCRdb's copy holds only in-frame clones and misses some; the assay was immunoSEQ multiplex PCR. This sample has a few hundred thousand clones; roughly 87% occur once, and the top ten carry roughly 2.1%. The sequenced material came from peripheral blood. These receptor sequences come from a man between 18 and 35 years old with active or convalescent COVID-19.

The J gene is TRBJ2-5, the V gene TRBV11-2; D is possibly TRBD2 (6 bases). CDR1 and CDR2 from the germline V gene are SGHAT and FQNNGV. This CDR3 is 15 amino acids long. The V gene lost 5 bases and the J gene lost 2 bases, with 15 bases spanning the gap. CDR3 protein: CASSLTWGDQETQYF. Written as DNA, the CDR3 is TGTGCCAGCAGCCTGACATGGGGGGATCAAGAGACCCAGTACTTC.

This clone was recorded only once. V and J are TRBV7-9 and TRBJ1-4; a possible D gene is TRBD1 (5 bases). With 6 bases removed from V and 2 bases from J, the gap between germline ends came to 16 bases. Germline values: CDR1 SEHNR, CDR2 FQNEAQ (reference sequence). The CDR3 is 16 amino acids. CDR3 protein: CASSPPQGETNEKLFF. CDR3 sequence (DNA): TGTGCCAGCAGTCCGCCGCAGGGCGAGACTAATGAAAAACTGTTTTTT. The whole variable domain, filled in from reference TRBV7-9 and TRBJ1-4, reads DTGVSQNPRHKITKRGQNVTFRCDPISEHNRLYWYRQTLGQGPEFLTYFQNEAQLEKSRLLSDRFSAERPKGSFSTLEIQRTEQGDSAMYLCASSPPQGETNEKLFFGSGTQLSVL.

The chain uses TRBV6-1 and TRBJ2-2; 16 nucleotides line up with TRBD2. CDR3 length: 17 residues. Trimming at V came to 3 bases and at J to 4 bases, leaving 2 bases not matched to a gene. CDR1 MNHNS and CDR2 SASEGT come from the germline V gene. CDR3 protein: CASSEGLAGGVTGELFF. The CDR3 DNA reads TGTGCCAGCAGTGAGGGACTAGCGGGAGGGGTCACCGGGGAGCTGTTTTTT.

This rearrangement joins TRBV5-4 to TRBJ1-2, with TRBD1 identical over 7 bases. CDR3 length equals 13 residues. J lost 8 bases, V lost 1 base, and 5 bases had no gene match. CDR1 is SGHNT, CDR2 YYREEE, per germline (reference sequence). The CDR3 here is CASSLTGALGYTF. In DNA form, the CDR3 reads TGTGCCAGCAGCTTGACAGGGGCGCTCGGCTACACCTTC.

The chain recombines TRBV27 with TRBJ2-3; the D is unclear. The CDR3 has 13 residues. Germline V gene lookup returns CDR1 MNHEY and CDR2 SMNVEV (reference sequence). V was clipped by 7 bases and J by 1 base, with 9 bases between them. The CDR3 protein is CASTQGGTDTQYF. The CDR3 nucleotides are TGTGCCAGCACCCAAGGAGGCACAGATACGCAGTATTTT.

The chain has TRBV6-5 and TRBJ1-1; TRBD1 matches 7 bases. Germline CDR1 MNHEY, CDR2 SVGAGI. Trimming at V came to 0 bases and at J to 3 bases, leaving 1 base not matched to a gene. The CDR3 is made up of 14 amino acids. In DNA, the CDR3 is TGTGCCAGCAGTTACTCGGGACAGCACACTGAAGCTTTCTTT. Encoded protein: CASSYSGQHTEAFF.

The V call is TRBV6-2 or TRBV6-3, the J call TRBJ2-1; 12 nucleotides align to TRBD2. V shed 5 bases and J 3 bases; nucleotides not matched to a gene: 2. Per germline, CDR1 MNHEY and CDR2 SVGEGT. The CDR3 spans 15 residues. The CDR3 loop is CASSVTSGSYNEQFF. CDR3 DNA sequence: TGTGCCAGCAGTGTGACTAGCGGGAGCTACAATGAGCAGTTCTTC.